What follows are 27 T cell receptor beta chains derived from one specimen sequenced in a study of T cell changes during pregnancy in multiple sclerosis. The protocol was immunoSEQ multiplex PCR, while the TCRdb copy is restricted to in-frame clones and leaves out a portion. The data hold 100,000 to 110,000 clones, with roughly 90% observed a single time. The source was peripheral blood, collected after pregnancy. The receptors originated from a female donor with multiple sclerosis, enrolled in a pregnancy study.

The count of this clone is one. The chain uses TRBV6-5 and TRBJ1-2; tentatively, D is TRBD1 (6 bases). The CDR3 loop spans 15 amino acids. Germline values: CDR1 MNHEY, CDR2 SVGAGI. The ends were cut back, 4 bases at V and 8 bases at J, with 20 bases in the middle. CDR3 nucleotides: TGTGCCAGCAGTTCGGCGAAGGACAGATCATCGGGCTACACCTTC. Translated: CASSSAKDRSSGYTF.

The chain combines TRBV10-2 with TRBJ2-7, with a possible D match to TRBD2 (6 bases). There are 11 residues in the CDR3. Trimming removed 7 bases from V and 6 bases from J, with 10 bases in between. In germline, CDR1 is WSHSY, CDR2 SAAADI. The CDR3 region is CASTQGGEQYF. CDR3 nucleotides: TGCGCCAGCACTCAGGGAGGCGAGCAGTACTTC.

This clone was recorded once. The chain links TRBV7-2 to TRBJ2-1, with D possibly matching TRBD1 (6 bases). The CDR3 runs 15 residues. The germline V gene encodes CDR1 SGHTA and CDR2 FQGNSA. V lost 5 bases to trimming and J lost 9 bases, with 20 bases between them. For the CDR3, the DNA is TGTGCCAGCAGCCCCTCAGCGACAGGATGGGGTGAGCAGTTCTTC. Protein: CASSPSATGWGEQFF.

The chain combines TRBV6-5 with TRBJ1-1, with D possibly matching TRBD1 (6 bases). Germline values: CDR1 MNHEY, CDR2 SVGAGI. Deletions cut 7 bases from V and 1 base from J, with 13 bases between. This CDR3 contains 14 residues. CDR3 in amino acids: CASNQQGPNTEAFF. The CDR3 coding sequence is TGTGCCAGCAACCAACAGGGCCCGAACACTGAAGCTTTCTTT.

The chain is built from TRBV30 and TRBJ1-1; no definite D call. Germline V gene data show CDR1 as GTSNPN and CDR2 as SVGIG (reference sequence). The V end was cut by 3 bases, the J end by 3 bases, with 17 bases between. The CDR3 has 15 residues. The DNA of the CDR3 is TGTGCCTGGAGGACGAGAAGGGAGGCTCACACTGAAGCTTTCTTT. It specifies CAWRTRREAHTEAFF.

The chain joins TRBV25-1 to TRBJ2-3; D is perhaps TRBD1 (6 bases). This CDR3 is built from 17 residues. V was pared by 3 bases and J by 2 bases, with 18 bases between. Germline CDR1 MGHDK, CDR2 SYGVNS. Here the CDR3 reads CASSEFGTPESTDTQYF. The CDR3 DNA sequence: TGTGCCAGCAGTGAGTTCGGGACACCCGAATCCACAGATACGCAGTATTTT. Using reference TRBV25-1 and TRBJ2-3 for the parts outside the CDR3, the full variable domain is EADIYQTPRYLVIGTGKKITLECSQTMGHDKMYWYQQDPGMELHLIHYSYGVNSTEKGDLSSESTVSRIRTEHFPLTLESARPSHTSQYLCASSEFGTPESTDTQYFGPGTRLTVL.

This clone came up once. The CDR3 reads CASSEEQGARGYTF. The CDR3 coding sequence is TGTGCCAGCAGTGAAGAACAGGGAGCGAGGGGCTACACCTTC. The chain couples TRBV2 to TRBJ1-2, with D perhaps TRBD1 (6 bases). The CDR3 is 14 amino acids. Trimming took 1 base from V and 8 from J, leaving 14 bases between them. Germline lookup yields CDR1 SNHLY and CDR2 FYNNEI.

The chain combines TRBV6-5 with TRBJ1-2; D might be TRBD1 (5 bases). CDR1 MNHEY and CDR2 SVGAGI come from the germline V gene. Trimming shortened V by 9 bases and J by 7 bases, and 15 bases separated the two germline ends. The CDR3 length is 12 residues. DNA for the CDR3: TGTGCCAGTTCCGGCGGTGGGGCTGGCTACACCTTC. Protein: CASSGGGAGYTF.

The chain combines TRBV27 with TRBJ2-7; TRBD1 matches at 12 bases. Germline V gives CDR1 MNHEY, CDR2 SMNVEV (reference sequence). The CDR3 has 16 residues. V lost 5 bases to trimming and J lost 3 bases; unmatched junction nucleotides: 8. The chain's CDR3 is CASSTLGTGGIYEQYF. CDR3 in DNA: TGTGCCAGCAGTACGCTCGGGACAGGGGGCATCTACGAGCAGTACTTC.

The chain employs TRBV29-1 and TRBJ2-1, with TRBD2 matching over 11 bases. CDR3 size: 17 residues. J was trimmed by 7 bases and V by 1 base; bases with no gene match: 12. Germline values: CDR1 SQVTM, CDR2 ANQGSEA. DNA of the CDR3: TGCAGCGTTGAAGTTAGGGTAGCGGGAGGGCCTAGGAATGAGCAGTTCTTC. Translating gives CSVEVRVAGGPRNEQFF.

The chain recombines TRBV19 with TRBJ1-2; 10 nucleotides align to TRBD1. The CDR3 is made up of 13 amino acids. V shed 11 bases and J 6 bases; nucleotides not matched to a gene: 9. Looked up from germline, CDR1 is LNHDA and CDR2 is SQIVND (reference sequence). DNA of the CDR3: TGTGCCGCAACGGGACAGGGGATCAATGGCTACACCTTC. It is translated as CAATGQGINGYTF.

The chain couples TRBV9 to TRBJ1-6, with D hard to call. The V gene's germline CDR1 is SGDLS and CDR2 YYNGEE. V shed 3 bases and J shed 6 bases, with 13 bases lying between them. CDR3 length equals 15 residues. The CDR3 region has the DNA TGTGCCAGCAGCGCCCAACTAGGAAGTAATTCACCCCTCCACTTT. This gives the protein CASSAQLGSNSPLHF.

The chain carries TRBV5-5 and TRBJ2-7; weak D call: TRBD1 (5 bases). Germline loops: CDR1 SGHKS, CDR2 YYEKEE (reference sequence). The CDR3 runs to 16 residues. V was clipped by 3 bases and J by 4 bases, with 20 bases between them. In DNA form, the CDR3 reads TGTGCCAGCAGCTCCGGCCCGGGCGTGGGGCTGTACGAGCAGTACTTC. Encoded protein: CASSSGPGVGLYEQYF.

The chain links TRBV5-1 to TRBJ2-7; TRBD2 aligns across 14 bases. The CDR3 has 17 amino acids. From germline, CDR1 is SGHRS and CDR2 YFSETQ. J lost 1 base, V lost 4 bases, and 7 bases had no gene match. The CDR3 sequence: CASSPGLAGVSSYEQYF. CDR3 DNA sequence: TGCGCCAGCAGCCCGGGACTAGCGGGAGTGAGTTCCTACGAGCAGTACTTC.

This clone occurred once. V gene TRBV7-2 combines with J gene TRBJ1-1; a possible D gene is TRBD1 (6 bases). V dropped 3 bases and J dropped 5 bases, with 10 bases sitting between them. Per germline, CDR1 SGHTA and CDR2 FQGNSA. The CDR3 loop spans 13 amino acids. CDR3 sequence: CASSFQQGTEAFF. The CDR3, as DNA: TGTGCCAGCAGCTTTCAACAGGGTACTGAAGCTTTCTTT.

The chain uses TRBV7-7 and TRBJ2-1; TRBD2 matches 7 bases. Germline V gene data show CDR1 as SSHAT and CDR2 as FNYEAQ (reference sequence). The CDR3 covers 14 residues. The junction had 4 bases not matched to a gene; V was cut back by 3 bases and J by 5 bases. CDR3 sequence: CASSLSGGNNEQFF. The CDR3 nucleotides read TGTGCCAGCAGCTTGTCCGGGGGGAACAATGAGCAGTTCTTC.

The J gene is TRBJ1-1, the V gene TRBV28; D is perhaps TRBD1 (6 bases). The V gene lost 4 bases and the J gene lost 4 bases, with 13 bases spanning the gap. This CDR3 spans 14 amino acids. Germline lookup yields CDR1 MDHEN and CDR2 SYDVKM. The DNA of the CDR3 is TGTGCCAGCAGTTGGGGAGGGGGGCCCACTGAAGCTTTCTTT. It encodes CASSWGGGPTEAFF. Using reference TRBV28 and TRBJ1-1 for the parts outside the CDR3, the full variable domain is DVKVTQSSRYLVKRTGEKVFLECVQDMDHENMFWYRQDPGLGLRLIYFSYDVKMKEKGDIPEGYSVSREKKERFSLILESASTNQTSMYLCASSWGGGPTEAFFGQGTRLTVV.

The V and J genes are TRBV9 and TRBJ1-3; 9 bases agree with TRBD1. V shed 3 bases, J shed 4 bases, and the junction held 2 bases outside the gene matches. CDR3 length equals 14 residues. Germline CDR1 and CDR2: SGDLS and YYNGEE. CDR3 nucleotide sequence: TGTGCCAGCAGCGGGGACAGGGACGGAAACACCATATATTTT. Translation: CASSGDRDGNTIYF.

The chain joins TRBV5-1 to TRBJ2-7; D remains ambiguous. The CDR3 contains 13 residues. The germline V and J ends were trimmed by 2 bases and 3 bases, with 9 bases remaining between them. Germline CDR1 is SGHRS and CDR2 is YFSETQ. The CDR3 nucleotides read TGCGCCAGCAGCTTCGAGGTTCTCTACGAGCAGTACTTC. It yields the protein CASSFEVLYEQYF.

The chain's CDR3 is CASSLGLAGVTGELFF. The CDR3, as DNA: TGTGCCAGCTCCCTGGGACTAGCGGGAGTCACCGGGGAGCTGTTTTTT. The rearrangement uses TRBV18 and TRBJ2-2; TRBD2 matches at 14 bases. This CDR3 region has 16 residues. Germline V gene sequence: CDR1 KGHSH, CDR2 LQKENI. J gave up 4 bases and V 6 bases, and 4 bases lay outside the gene matches.

The chain recombines TRBV14 with TRBJ2-5; D might be TRBD2 (6 bases). Germline V gives CDR1 SGHDN, CDR2 FVKESK. Trimming pared 4 bases from V and 7 bases from J, leaving 16 bases between. The CDR3 loop spans 14 amino acids. In DNA form, the CDR3 reads TGTGCCAGCAGCCGGCGGGGATTCATGGGGACCCAGTACTTC. Protein sequence: CASSRRGFMGTQYF.

Regarding this clone: Other DNA sequences within the sample encode an identical CDR3. This sequence joins TRBV29-1 and TRBJ2-7, with D maybe TRBD2 (6 bases). The V and J ends lost 3 bases and 6 bases respectively, with 24 bases between them. The germline CDR1 and CDR2 sequences are SQVTM and ANQGSEA. The CDR3 has 16 amino acids. CDR3 sequence: CSVEKGEGGGSIEQYF. The CDR3 DNA reads TGCAGCGTTGAGAAGGGAGAGGGTGGAGGGTCTATCGAGCAGTACTTC.

The V gene is TRBV6-6, the J gene TRBJ2-3; 12 bases fit TRBD1. This CDR3 spans 14 amino acids. The V segment lost 8 bases and the J segment 4 bases; nucleotides outside the gene matches: 4. CDR1 and CDR2 (germline): MNHNY, SVGAGI (reference sequence). The CDR3 bases are TGTGCCAGCGGGGGGACAGGGGGCGCAGATACGCAGTATTTT. This translates into CASGGTGGADTQYF.

The V gene is TRBV18, the J gene TRBJ2-1; TRBD2 is a possible D gene (5 bases). CDR3 length equals 12 residues. The germline V gene has CDR1 KGHSH and CDR2 LQKENI. V lost 3 bases and J 9 bases, leaving 9 bases between the germline ends. The CDR3, as DNA: TGTGCCAGCTCACCCCCCGGAGGTGAGCAGTTCTTC. This gives the protein CASSPPGGEQFF.

V gene TRBV7-3 combines with J gene TRBJ2-2; 7 bases line up with TRBD1. CDR1 is SGHTA and CDR2 is FQGTGA in the germline V gene. With V trimmed by 7 bases and J by 4 bases, 15 bases remained unmatched. This CDR3 spans 17 amino acids. The CDR3 sequence is CASTRDSVSASTGELFF. The CDR3 DNA reads TGTGCCAGCACCCGGGACAGTGTTTCGGCGAGCACCGGGGAGCTGTTTTTT.

The chain recombines TRBV25-1 with TRBJ1-6, with 7 bases aligning to TRBD1. J lost 5 bases, V lost 7 bases, and 8 bases had no gene match. CDR1 is MGHDK and CDR2 is SYGVNS in the germline V gene. The CDR3 has 15 amino acids. The CDR3 protein is CASISGTANNSPLHF. The CDR3 nucleotides are TGTGCCAGCATTTCCGGGACAGCCAATAATTCACCCCTCCACTTT.

The chain carries TRBV7-9 and TRBJ2-5; D is unclear. The CDR3 extends over 13 amino acids. Trimming stripped 5 bases from V and 4 bases from J, with 11 bases between. Germline CDR1 is SEHNR and CDR2 is FQNEAQ (reference sequence). The CDR3 DNA is TGTGCCAGCAGCCTCCCTATTGGAGAGACCCAGTACTTC. Protein product: CASSLPIGETQYF. The variable domain in full, with the rest retrieved from reference TRBV7-9 and TRBJ2-5, is DTGVSQNPRHKITKRGQNVTFRCDPISEHNRLYWYRQTLGQGPEFLTYFQNEAQLEKSRLLSDRFSAERPKGSFSTLEIQRTEQGDSAMYLCASSLPIGETQYFGPGTRLLVL.